The rows below give T cell receptor beta chains drawn from one sample of a study of T-cell memory formation after mild COVID-19. TCRdb reprocessed the 5' RACE reads with MiXCR, giving one entry per CDR3 protein. This table holds about 400,000 distinct CDR3 sequences, roughly 17% found once. The source material was PBMCs or a T cell subset sorted from them (not recorded which). The origin of the receptors is a man aged 18 to 30 who had mild COVID-19 (a few samples of this study predate the infection). Cell type and time point are not known. Each CDR3 is given with its conserved first and last residue.

v_call	cdr3_aa
TRBV7-8	CASSLAGRGQKETQYF
TRBV5-1	CASSYRGGTTEAFF
TRBV7-2	CASSSTGAHNEQFF
TRBV7-9	CASTDRGPSNIQYF
TRBV6-2/TRBV6-3	CASRPVPGTEAFF
TRBV11-2	CASSLSRGNWLTEAFF
TRBV11-2	CASSSLTSGYNEQFF
TRBV14	CASRPTGLPATQYF
TRBV7-8	CASSPGTSGGGVDTQYF
TRBV2	CASSDFPSSSPLHF
TRBV5-5	CASSSSGLAPIVGETQYF
TRBV6-5	CASSLGTPTTQYF
TRBV18	CASSPRAGIDSYEQYF
TRBV27	CASSPHNDPEAFF
TRBV5-1	CASADRAYEQYF
TRBV12-3/TRBV12-4	CASIPGKEGSGANVLTF
TRBV7-3	CASGLSVSDTQYF
TRBV7-6	CASSLGLTGTDTQYF
TRBV7-8	CASSLSISNTEAFF
TRBV15	CATSRAVRRQETQYF
TRBV20-1	CSATSVSGGADTQYF
TRBV9	CASSVEGRANTEAFF
TRBV5-1	CASSLALGGSVEGYTF